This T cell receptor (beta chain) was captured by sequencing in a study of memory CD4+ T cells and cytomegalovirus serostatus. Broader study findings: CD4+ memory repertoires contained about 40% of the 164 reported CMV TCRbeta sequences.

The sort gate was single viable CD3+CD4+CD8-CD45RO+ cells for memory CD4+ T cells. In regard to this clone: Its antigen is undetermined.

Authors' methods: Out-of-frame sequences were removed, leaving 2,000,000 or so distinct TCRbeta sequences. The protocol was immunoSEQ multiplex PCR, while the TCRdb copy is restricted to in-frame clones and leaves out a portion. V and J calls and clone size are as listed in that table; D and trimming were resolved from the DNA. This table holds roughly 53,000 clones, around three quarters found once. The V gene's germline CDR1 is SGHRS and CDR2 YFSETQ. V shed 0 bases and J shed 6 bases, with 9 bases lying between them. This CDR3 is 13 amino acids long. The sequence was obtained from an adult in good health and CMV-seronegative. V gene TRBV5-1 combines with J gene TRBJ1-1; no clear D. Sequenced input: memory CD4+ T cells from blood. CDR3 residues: CASSLDNSPEAFF. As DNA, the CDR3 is TGCGCCAGCAGCTTGGATAACAGCCCTGAAGCTTTCTTT.